This is a list of T cell receptor beta chains from one sample in a study of blood T cell repertoires in COVID-19. This table comes from immunoSEQ multiplex PCR, and its TCRdb copy is limited to in-frame clones, with some not included. The table records about 100,000 clones, approximately 90% of them present only once. Material for sequencing was peripheral blood. These receptors came from a human donor with active COVID-19. The donor label of this sample is uncertain. The CDR3 runs from the conserved cysteine through the conserved F or W. Fields, in order: clone size, J gene, V gene, D gene, CDR3 DNA, CDR3 protein. D genes are given only for firm matches. Where a row states a size, it is once, few, many or the class of an expanded clone; other rows omit it.

>-|TRBJ1-5|TRBV5-8|-
TGTGCCAGCAGCTTGGGCCTCCGGGGCCAGCATTTT
CASSLGLRGQHF
>-|TRBJ1-6|TRBV13|TRBD1
TGTGCCAGCAGCTTGGACAGGGAAAGAACACCCCTCCACTTT
CASSLDRERTPLHF
>-|TRBJ2-7|TRBV2|TRBD2
TGTGCCAGCAGTGGGGTACTAGCGAAATACTACGAGCAGTACTTC
CASSGVLAKYYEQYF
>-|TRBJ2-1|TRBV4-2|TRBD2
TGTGCCAGCAGCCAAGATTCCCCGGGACGGGTGGGGGGGAGCTCCTACAATGAGCAGTTCTTC
CASSQDSPGRVGGSSYNEQFF
>-|TRBJ1-6|TRBV2|-
TGTGCCAGCAGTTCTGACAGCAGGCCCCTCCACTTT
CASSSDSRPLHF
>-|TRBJ2-3|TRBV4-3|TRBD1
TGCGCCAGCAGCCAGACAGGGGATACGCAGTATTTT
CASSQTGDTQYF
>few|TRBJ2-5|TRBV6-5|TRBD1
TGTGCCAGCAGCCCAGACAGGGGGAAGACCCAGTACTTC
CASSPDRGKTQYF
>-|TRBJ1-2|TRBV7-9|-
TGTGCCAGCAGCCCGGGGGGGGAGTATGGCTACACCTTC
CASSPGGEYGYTF
>-|TRBJ2-3|TRBV5-1|TRBD2
TGCGCCAGCAGCTTTGAGACAGCGGGACTTACAACGCAGTATTTT
CASSFETAGLTTQYF
>once|TRBJ2-3|TRBV11-3|-
TGTGCCAGCAGCTTAGATTCTTCAGATACGCAGTATTTT
CASSLDSSDTQYF
>-|TRBJ1-2|TRBV27|-
TGTGCCAGCAGCCAGCGGGGGCAGCATTATGGCTACACCTTC
CASSQRGQHYGYTF
>-|TRBJ1-1|TRBV11-2|-
TGTGCCAGCAGCCCAGGCCACACTGAAGCTTTCTTT
CASSPGHTEAFF
>-|TRBJ1-6|TRBV27|TRBD1
TGTGCCAGCAGTTCCGGACAGGGGGTTAATTCACCCCTCCACTTT
CASSSGQGVNSPLHF
>-|TRBJ2-7|TRBV5-1|-
TGCGCCAGCAGCCGGGGGTACGAGCAGTACTTC
CASSRGYEQYF
>once|TRBJ2-5|TRBV11-2|TRBD1
TGTGCCAGCAGCCCGACAGGGGGAGTAAGAGAGACCCAGTACTTC
CASSPTGGVRETQYF
>-|TRBJ2-1|TRBV18|-
TGTGCCAGCTCACCACGGGCATCCCAACACAATGAGCAGTTCTTC
CASSPRASQHNEQFF
>-|TRBJ1-2|TRBV7-2|TRBD1
TGTGCCAGCAGCGAAACTTGGACAGGGGTCGGTGGCTACACCTTC
CASSETWTGVGGYTF
>-|TRBJ2-1|TRBV4-2|TRBD2
TGTGCCAGCAGCCAAATCACTAGCGGGGACAATGAGCAGTTCTTC
CASSQITSGDNEQFF
>-|TRBJ1-4|TRBV11-2|-
TGTGCCAGCAGCCCCGAGGCGAGGAGGACTAATGAAAAACTGTTTTTT
CASSPEARRTNEKLFF
>-|TRBJ1-2|TRBV2|-
TGTGCCAGCACACCCCGGAGTACCTATGGCTACACCTTC
CASTPRSTYGYTF
>-|TRBJ2-3|TRBV5-1|TRBD1
TGCGCCAGCAGCTTTCCCCGGGACAGGGCAATAGATACGCAGTATTTT
CASSFPRDRAIDTQYF
>-|TRBJ1-2|TRBV19|TRBD1
TGTGCCAGTACGGGACAGAGCTATGGCTACACCTTC
CASTGQSYGYTF
>-|TRBJ2-3|TRBV6-1|TRBD1
TGTGCCAGCAGTGAAGGGAGGGGGACAGGGCCATCGGATACGCAGTATTTT
CASSEGRGTGPSDTQYF
>-|TRBJ2-7|TRBV5-5|-
TGTGCCAGCAGTTTGGGAACCCGAGTCGAGCAGTACTTC
CASSLGTRVEQYF
>-|TRBJ2-5|TRBV9|TRBD2
TGTGCCAGCAGCGTACAAGGAGCGGGGGGACAAGAGACCCAGTACTTC
CASSVQGAGGQETQYF
>-|TRBJ1-1|TRBV10-3|TRBD1
TGTGCCACCAGGACAGGGTTAGCTGAAGCTTTCTTT
CATRTGLAEAFF
>-|TRBJ1-3|TRBV4-1|TRBD1
TGCGCCAGCAGCCAAGGATCCGGGACAGCCTCTGGAAACACCATATATTTT
CASSQGSGTASGNTIYF
>-|TRBJ1-2|TRBV7-9|-
TGTGCCAGCAGCTTAGAAGGGAGGGGCTATGGCTACACCTTC
CASSLEGRGYGYTF
>once|TRBJ2-7|TRBV27|TRBD1
TGTGCCAGCAGTCCCGGGACAGGGGGCCTCTACGAGCAGTACTTC
CASSPGTGGLYEQYF
>-|TRBJ2-5|TRBV6-5|TRBD1
TGTGCCAGCAGTACCGGGACAGGGGTAGAGACCCAGTACTTC
CASSTGTGVETQYF
>once|TRBJ2-3|TRBV7-2|TRBD1
TGTGCCAGCAGCCTCGTGACAGGGGGTGAAGATACGCAGTATTTT
CASSLVTGGEDTQYF
>once|TRBJ2-7|TRBV5-1|-
TGCGCCAGCAGCGTACAGGGTGGGCCCTACGAGCAGTACTTC
CASSVQGGPYEQYF
>once|TRBJ2-5|TRBV5-4|-
TGTGCCAGCAGCTTGGGGACATCGAAGGAGACCCAGTACTTC
CASSLGTSKETQYF
>-|TRBJ2-1|TRBV7-2|-
TGTGCCAGCAGCTTAAGGCGGGGTTCCAATGAGCAGTTCTTC
CASSLRRGSNEQFF
>-|TRBJ2-7|TRBV3-1/TRBV3-2|TRBD2
TGTGCCAGCAGTCGTTCGGGAGGGGGCGAGCAGTACTTC
CASSRSGGGEQYF
>-|TRBJ2-1|TRBV20-1|-
TGCAGTGCTAGTCCCGGACTTCCCAGCTCCTACAATGAGCAGTTCTTC
CSASPGLPSSYNEQFF
>-|TRBJ2-1|TRBV6-2/TRBV6-3|-
TGTGCCAGCAGTTACGCGCCCTACAATGAGCAGTTCTTC
CASSYAPYNEQFF
>few|TRBJ1-6|TRBV2|TRBD1
TGTGCCAGCAGTCCGGGACAGGGAGGTTCACCCCTCCACTTT
CASSPGQGGSPLHF
>-|TRBJ1-5|TRBV28|TRBD1
TGTGCCAGCGGACAGGTCAATCAGCCCCAGCATTTT
CASGQVNQPQHF
>-|TRBJ1-3|TRBV5-4|-
TGTGCCAGCAGCCTAGGACACTCTGGAAACACCATATATTTT
CASSLGHSGNTIYF
>-|TRBJ2-7|TRBV5-1|-
TGCGCCAGCAGCGTCGGACATTTGGCCTACGAGCAGTACTTC
CASSVGHLAYEQYF
>-|TRBJ1-5|TRBV28|TRBD1
TGTGCCAGCAGTTTATCCGGACAGGGGTCATATAGCAATCAGCCCCAGCATTTT
CASSLSGQGSYSNQPQHF
>-|TRBJ1-2|TRBV7-2|-
TGTGCCAGCAACCCGGACAGAATTTACTATGGCTACACCTTC
CASNPDRIYYGYTF